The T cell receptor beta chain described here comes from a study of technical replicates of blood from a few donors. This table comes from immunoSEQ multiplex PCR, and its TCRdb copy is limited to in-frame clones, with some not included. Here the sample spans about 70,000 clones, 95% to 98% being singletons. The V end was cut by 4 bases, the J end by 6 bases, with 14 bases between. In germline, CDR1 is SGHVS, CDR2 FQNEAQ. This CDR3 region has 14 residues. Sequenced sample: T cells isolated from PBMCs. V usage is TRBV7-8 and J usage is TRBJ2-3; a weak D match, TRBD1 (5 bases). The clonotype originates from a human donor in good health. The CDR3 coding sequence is TGTGCCAGCAGCTCAGTAATCAGGGCTGATACGCAGTATTTT. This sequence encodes CASSSVIRADTQYF. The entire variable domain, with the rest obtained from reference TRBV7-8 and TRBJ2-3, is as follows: GAGVSQSPRYKVAKRGQDVALRCDPISGHVSLFWYQQALGQGPEFLTYFQNEAQLDKSGLPSDRFFAERPEGSVSTLKIQRTQQEDSAVYLCASSSVIRADTQYFGPGTRLTVL.